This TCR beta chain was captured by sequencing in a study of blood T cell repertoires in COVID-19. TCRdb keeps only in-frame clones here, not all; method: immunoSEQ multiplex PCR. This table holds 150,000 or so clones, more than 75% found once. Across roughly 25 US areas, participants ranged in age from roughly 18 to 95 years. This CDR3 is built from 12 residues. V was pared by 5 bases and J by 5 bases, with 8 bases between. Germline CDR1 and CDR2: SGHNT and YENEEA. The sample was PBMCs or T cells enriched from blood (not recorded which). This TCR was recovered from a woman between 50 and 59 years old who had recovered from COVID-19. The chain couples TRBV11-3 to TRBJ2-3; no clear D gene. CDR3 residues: CASSITGDTQYF. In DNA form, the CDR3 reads TGTGCCAGCAGCATAACGGGAGATACGCAGTATTTT. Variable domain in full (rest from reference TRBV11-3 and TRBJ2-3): EAGVVQSPRYKIIEKKQPVAFWCNPISGHNTLYWYLQNLGQGPELLIRYENEEAVDDSQLPKDRFSAERLKGVDSTLKIQPAELGDSAVYLCASSITGDTQYFGPGTRLTVL.